The clone carrying this TCR beta chain was detected a few times. Antigen unknown. The record originates from a study of T-cell memory formation after mild COVID-19. Study background: Each donor largely had its own TCR clusters.

Germline loops: CDR1 SEHNR, CDR2 FQNEAQ (reference sequence). This CDR3 region has 16 residues. After removal of 1 base from V and 3 bases from J, the junction contained 6 bases not matched to a gene. General observations from the study: For second-wave clones that peaked at day 37, SARS-CoV-2 specificity went unverified. Mainly in CM and EM were contracting CD4+ clones; CD8+ were in EMRA.

TCRdb processed the 5' RACE reads anew with MiXCR; each CDR3 protein has one entry. Seen here are about 560,000 distinct CDR3 sequences, around 15% observed once, and the top ten hold roughly 8%. The sample taken for sequencing was PBMCs or a T cell subset sorted from them (not recorded which). The gene calls are TRBV7-9 and TRBJ2-3, with 8 bases matching TRBD1. This clonotype was sampled from an adult woman who had mild COVID-19 (a few samples of this study predate the infection). Cell type and time point are not known. CDR3 sequence: CASSLGGQGRTDTQYF. The CDR3 bases are TGTGCCAGCAGCTTAGGAGGACAGGGAAGGACAGATACGCAGTATTTT.